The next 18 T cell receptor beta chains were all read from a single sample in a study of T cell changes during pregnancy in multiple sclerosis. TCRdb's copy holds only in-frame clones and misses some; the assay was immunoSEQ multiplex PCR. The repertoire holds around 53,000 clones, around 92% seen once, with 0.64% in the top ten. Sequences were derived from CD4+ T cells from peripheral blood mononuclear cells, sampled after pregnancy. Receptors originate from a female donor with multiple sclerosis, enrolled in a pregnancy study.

Here the CDR3 DNA reads TGTGCCAGCAGTTACCAAGGGACAGGGGATGGCTACACCTTC. This codes for CASSYQGTGDGYTF. The chain recombines TRBV6-6 with TRBJ1-2; 10 nucleotides agree with TRBD1. Germline CDR1 is MNHNY and CDR2 is SVGAGI (reference sequence). J lost 6 bases, V lost 2 bases, and 3 bases had no gene match. The CDR3 spans 14 residues.

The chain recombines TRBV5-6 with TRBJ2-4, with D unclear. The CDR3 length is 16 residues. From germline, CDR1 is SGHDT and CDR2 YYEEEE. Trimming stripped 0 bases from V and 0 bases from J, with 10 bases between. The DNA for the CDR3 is TGTGCCAGCAGCTTGGATTGGCCTCTAGCCAAAAACATTCAGTACTTC. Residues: CASSLDWPLAKNIQYF.

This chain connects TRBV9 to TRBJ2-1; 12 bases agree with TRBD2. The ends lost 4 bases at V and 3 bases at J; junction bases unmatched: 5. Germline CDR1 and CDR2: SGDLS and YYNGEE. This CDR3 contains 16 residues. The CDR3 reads CASSPQTSGGYNEQFF. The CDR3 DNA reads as TGTGCCAGCAGCCCCCAGACTAGCGGGGGCTACAATGAGCAGTTCTTC.

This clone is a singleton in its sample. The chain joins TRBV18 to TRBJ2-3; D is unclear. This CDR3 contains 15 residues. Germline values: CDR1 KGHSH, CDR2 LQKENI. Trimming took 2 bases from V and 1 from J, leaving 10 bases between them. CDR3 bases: TGTGCCAGCTCACCAGTGGGCATCGGCACAGATACGCAGTATTTT. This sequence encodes CASSPVGIGTDTQYF.

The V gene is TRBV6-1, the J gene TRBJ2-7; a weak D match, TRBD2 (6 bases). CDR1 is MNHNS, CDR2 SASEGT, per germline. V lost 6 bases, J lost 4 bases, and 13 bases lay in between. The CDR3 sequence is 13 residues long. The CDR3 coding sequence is TGTGCCAGCAGACGCGGGGCGGGGTACGAGCAGTACTTC. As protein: CASRRGAGYEQYF.

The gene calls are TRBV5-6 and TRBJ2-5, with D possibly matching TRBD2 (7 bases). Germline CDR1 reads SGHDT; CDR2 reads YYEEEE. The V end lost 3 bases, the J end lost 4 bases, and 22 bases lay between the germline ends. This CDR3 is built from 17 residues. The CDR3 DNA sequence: TGTGCCAGCAGCTGGGGGCGGAGGAGGGGAGGGGGAGAGACCCAGTACTTC. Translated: CASSWGRRRGGGETQYF.

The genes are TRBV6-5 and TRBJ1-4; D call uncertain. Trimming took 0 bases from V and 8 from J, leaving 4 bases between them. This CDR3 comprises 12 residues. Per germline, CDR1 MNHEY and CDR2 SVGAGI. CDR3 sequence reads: CASSYSGEKLFF. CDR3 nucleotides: TGTGCCAGCAGTTACTCGGGCGAAAAACTGTTTTTT.

CDR3 protein: CASSLASTEAFF. CDR3 in DNA: TGTGCCAGCAGCTTAGCGAGCACTGAAGCTTTCTTT. The rearrangement uses TRBV7-2 and TRBJ1-1; D is unresolved. CDR1 is SGHTA and CDR2 is FQGNSA in the germline V gene. Between the trimmed V and J ends, which lost 0 bases and 4 bases, there was a span of 3 bases. The CDR3 length is 12 residues.

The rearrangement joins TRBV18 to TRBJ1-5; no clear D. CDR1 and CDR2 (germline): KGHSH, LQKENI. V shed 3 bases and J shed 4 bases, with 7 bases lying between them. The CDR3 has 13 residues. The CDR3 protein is CASSPNRNQPQHF. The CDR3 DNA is TGTGCCAGCTCACCGAACAGAAATCAGCCCCAGCATTTT.

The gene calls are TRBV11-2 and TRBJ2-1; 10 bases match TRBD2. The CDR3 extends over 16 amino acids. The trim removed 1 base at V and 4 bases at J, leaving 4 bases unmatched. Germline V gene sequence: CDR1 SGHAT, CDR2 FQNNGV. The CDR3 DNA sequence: TGTGCCAGCAGCTTAGGGGCTAGCGGGGGTTACAATGAGCAGTTCTTC. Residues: CASSLGASGGYNEQFF.

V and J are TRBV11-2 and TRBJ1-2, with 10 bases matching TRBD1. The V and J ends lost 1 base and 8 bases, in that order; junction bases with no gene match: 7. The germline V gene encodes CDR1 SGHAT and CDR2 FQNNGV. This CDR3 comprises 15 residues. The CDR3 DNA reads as TGTGCCAGCAGCTTAGCTCTCAGGACAGGGGGAGGCTACACCTTC. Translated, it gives CASSLALRTGGGYTF.

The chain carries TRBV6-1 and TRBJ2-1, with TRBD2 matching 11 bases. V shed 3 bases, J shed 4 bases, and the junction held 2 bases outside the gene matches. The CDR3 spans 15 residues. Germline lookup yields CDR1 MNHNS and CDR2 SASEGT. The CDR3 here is CASSERLAGYNEQFF. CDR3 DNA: TGTGCCAGCAGTGAGAGACTAGCGGGGTACAATGAGCAGTTCTTC.

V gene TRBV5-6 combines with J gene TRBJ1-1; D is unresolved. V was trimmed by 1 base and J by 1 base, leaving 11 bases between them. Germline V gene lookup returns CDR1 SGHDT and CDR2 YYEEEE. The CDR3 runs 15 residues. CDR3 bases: TGTGCCAGCAGCTTGAAGGTTAGCGGGAACACTGAAGCTTTCTTT. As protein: CASSLKVSGNTEAFF.

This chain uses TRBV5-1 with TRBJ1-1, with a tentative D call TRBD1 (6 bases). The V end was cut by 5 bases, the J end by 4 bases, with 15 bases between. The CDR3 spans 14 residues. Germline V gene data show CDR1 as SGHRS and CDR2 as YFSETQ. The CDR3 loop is CASRAVQGGTEAFF. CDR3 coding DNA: TGCGCCAGCAGGGCCGTACAGGGTGGCACTGAAGCTTTCTTT.

The CDR3 DNA is TGTGCCATCAGTGCTCTCCTTGGGGGGAGGAGCACTGAAGCTTTCTTT. Its translation is CAISALLGGRSTEAFF. The rearrangement uses TRBV10-3 and TRBJ1-1, with D maybe TRBD1 (5 bases). The V end lost 4 bases, the J end lost 4 bases, and 19 bases lay between the germline ends. CDR3 size: 16 residues. CDR1 is ENHRY and CDR2 is SYGVKD in the germline V gene.

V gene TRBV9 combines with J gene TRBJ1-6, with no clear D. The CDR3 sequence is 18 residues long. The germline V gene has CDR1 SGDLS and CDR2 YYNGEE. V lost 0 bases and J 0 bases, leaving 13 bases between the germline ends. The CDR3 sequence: CASSVDAGLSSYNSPLHF. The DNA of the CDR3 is TGTGCCAGCAGCGTAGATGCAGGACTGAGCTCCTATAATTCACCCCTCCACTTT.

CDR3 sequence: CASITDSSNYGYTF. CDR3 bases: TGTGCCAGTATCACGGACAGTTCTAACTATGGCTACACCTTC. This rearrangement joins TRBV19 to TRBJ1-2; possibly TRBD1 for D (6 bases). Germline CDR1 is LNHDA and CDR2 is SQIVND (reference sequence). Trimming cost V 7 bases and J 0 bases, with 12 bases left between them. The CDR3 contains 14 residues. The entire variable domain, with the rest obtained from reference TRBV19 and TRBJ1-2, is as follows: DGGITQSPKYLFRKEGQNVTLSCEQNLNHDAMYWYRQDPGQGLRLIYYSQIVNDFQKGDIAEGYSVSREKKESFPLTVTSAQKNPTAFYLCASITDSSNYGYTFGSGTRLTVV.

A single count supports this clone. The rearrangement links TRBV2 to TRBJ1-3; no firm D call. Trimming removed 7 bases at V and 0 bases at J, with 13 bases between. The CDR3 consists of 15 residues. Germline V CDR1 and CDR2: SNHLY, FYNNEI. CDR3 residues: CASTESPGSGNTIYF. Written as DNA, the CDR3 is TGTGCCAGCACCGAAAGCCCCGGCTCTGGAAACACCATATATTTT.